This T cell receptor beta chain was sequenced during a study of technical replicates of blood from several donors. The repertoire was sequenced with immunoSEQ multiplex PCR; TCRdb's copy has only in-frame clones and lacks some. The data contain about 68,000 clones, about 97% of them singletons. Germline V gives CDR1 PRHDT, CDR2 FYEKMQ (reference sequence). V shed 3 bases, J shed 6 bases, and the junction held 9 bases outside the gene matches. The CDR3 loop spans 16 amino acids. Sequencing input: T cells isolated from PBMCs. This clonotype was obtained from a human donor in good health. V is TRBV13 and J is TRBJ2-2, with 8 bases fitting TRBD1. The CDR3 sequence: CASSFGQGARSGELFF. CDR3 bases: TGTGCCAGCAGCTTTGGGCAGGGGGCAAGGTCCGGGGAGCTGTTTTTT.